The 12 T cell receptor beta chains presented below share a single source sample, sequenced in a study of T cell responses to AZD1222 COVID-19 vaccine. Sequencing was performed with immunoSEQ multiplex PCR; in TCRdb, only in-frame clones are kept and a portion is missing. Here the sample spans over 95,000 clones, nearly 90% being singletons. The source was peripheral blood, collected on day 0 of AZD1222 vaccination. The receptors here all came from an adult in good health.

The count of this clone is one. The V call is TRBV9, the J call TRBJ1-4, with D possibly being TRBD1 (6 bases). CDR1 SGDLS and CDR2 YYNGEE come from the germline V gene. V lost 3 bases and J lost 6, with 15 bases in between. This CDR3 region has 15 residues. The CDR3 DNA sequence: TGTGCCAGCAGCGCTACAGGGTTGTGGGATGAAAAACTGTTTTTT. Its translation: CASSATGLWDEKLFF.

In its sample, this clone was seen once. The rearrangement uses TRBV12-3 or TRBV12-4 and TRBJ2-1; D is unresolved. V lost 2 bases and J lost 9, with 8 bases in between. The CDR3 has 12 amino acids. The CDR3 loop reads CASSLSVAEQFF. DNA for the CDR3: TGTGCCAGCAGTTTATCAGTTGCTGAGCAGTTCTTC.

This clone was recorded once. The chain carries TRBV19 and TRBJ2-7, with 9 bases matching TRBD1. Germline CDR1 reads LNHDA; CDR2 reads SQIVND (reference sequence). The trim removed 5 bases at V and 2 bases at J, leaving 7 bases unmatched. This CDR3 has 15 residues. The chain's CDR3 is CASSANRDRAYEQYF. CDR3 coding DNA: TGTGCCAGTAGTGCAAACCGGGACAGGGCCTACGAGCAGTACTTC.

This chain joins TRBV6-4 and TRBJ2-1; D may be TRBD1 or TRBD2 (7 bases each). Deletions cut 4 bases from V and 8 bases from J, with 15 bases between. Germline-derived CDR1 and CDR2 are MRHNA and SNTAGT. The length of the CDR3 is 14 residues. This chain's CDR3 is CASSVGEGADEQFF. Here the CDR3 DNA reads TGTGCCAGCAGTGTCGGGGAGGGGGCGGATGAGCAGTTCTTC.

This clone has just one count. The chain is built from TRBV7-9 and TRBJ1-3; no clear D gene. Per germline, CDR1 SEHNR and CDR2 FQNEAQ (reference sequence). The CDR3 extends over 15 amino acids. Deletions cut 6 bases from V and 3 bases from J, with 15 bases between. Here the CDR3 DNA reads TGTGCCAGCAGTACACCCATGGGGAATGGAAACACCATATATTTT. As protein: CASSTPMGNGNTIYF.

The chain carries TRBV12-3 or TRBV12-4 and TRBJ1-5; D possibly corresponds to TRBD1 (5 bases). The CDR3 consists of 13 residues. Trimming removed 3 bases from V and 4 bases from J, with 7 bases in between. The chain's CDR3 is CASSFGGNQPQHF. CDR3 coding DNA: TGTGCCAGCAGTTTCGGGGGGAATCAGCCCCAGCATTTT.

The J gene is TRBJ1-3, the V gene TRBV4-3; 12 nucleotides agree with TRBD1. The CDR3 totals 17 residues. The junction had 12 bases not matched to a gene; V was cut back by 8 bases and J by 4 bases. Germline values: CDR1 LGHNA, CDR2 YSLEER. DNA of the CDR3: TGCGCCAGCCCTCCCCCGGGACAGGGGGCGCGGGGAAACACCATATATTTT. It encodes CASPPPGQGARGNTIYF.

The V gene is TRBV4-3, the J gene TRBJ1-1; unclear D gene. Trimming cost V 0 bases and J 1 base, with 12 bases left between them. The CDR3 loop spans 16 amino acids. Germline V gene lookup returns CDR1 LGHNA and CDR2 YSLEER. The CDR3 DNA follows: TGCGCCAGCAGCCAAGATTCATTGGGGTGGAACACTGAAGCTTTCTTT. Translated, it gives CASSQDSLGWNTEAFF.

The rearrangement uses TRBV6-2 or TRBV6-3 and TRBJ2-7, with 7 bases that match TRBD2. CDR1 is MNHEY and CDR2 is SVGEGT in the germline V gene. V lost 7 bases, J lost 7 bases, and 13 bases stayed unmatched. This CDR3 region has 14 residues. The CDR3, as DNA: TGTGCCAGCACCCCTGGACTAGACAAGCTAGAGCAGTACGTC. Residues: CASTPGLDKLEQYV.

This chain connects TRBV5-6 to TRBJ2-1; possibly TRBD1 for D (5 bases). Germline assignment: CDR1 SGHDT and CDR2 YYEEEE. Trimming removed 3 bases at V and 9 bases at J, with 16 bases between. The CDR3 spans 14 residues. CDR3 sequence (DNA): TGTGCCAGCAGCTATGCGACAGACCCTCCTGAGCAGTTCTTC. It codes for CASSYATDPPEQFF.

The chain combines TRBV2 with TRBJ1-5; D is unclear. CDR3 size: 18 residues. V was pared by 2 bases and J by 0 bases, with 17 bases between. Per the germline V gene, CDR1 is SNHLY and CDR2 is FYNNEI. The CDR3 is CASSESVIPSYSNQPQHF. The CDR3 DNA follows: TGTGCCAGCAGTGAATCTGTGATCCCTTCCTATAGCAATCAGCCCCAGCATTTT.

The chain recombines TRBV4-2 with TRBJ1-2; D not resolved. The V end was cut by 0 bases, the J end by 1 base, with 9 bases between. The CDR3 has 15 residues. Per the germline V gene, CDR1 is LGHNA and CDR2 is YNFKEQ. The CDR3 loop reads CASSQEAGINYGYTF. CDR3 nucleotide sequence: TGTGCCAGCAGCCAAGAAGCGGGTATTAACTATGGCTACACCTTC.